The next 23 T cell receptor beta chains were all read from a single sample in a study of blood T cell repertoires in COVID-19. Data came from immunoSEQ multiplex PCR; TCRdb stores just in-frame clones and leaves some out. The table includes some 200,000 clones, roughly 86% detected once. Material for sequencing was peripheral blood. Receptor source: a woman between 40 and 55 years old with acute or convalescent COVID-19.

The chain combines TRBV11-2 with TRBJ1-2; tentative D call: TRBD1 (6 bases). Trimming took 5 bases from V and 13 from J, leaving 14 bases between them. Germline values: CDR1 SGHAT, CDR2 FQNNGV. The CDR3 loop spans 11 amino acids. The CDR3 loop reads CASSRRQAITF. Here the CDR3 DNA reads TGTGCCAGCAGCCGGAGACAGGCCATCACCTTC.

The V gene is TRBV19, the J gene TRBJ1-2; TRBD1 matches at 7 bases. Germline trimming cut 9 bases from V and 1 base from J; bases unmatched to any gene: 5. The CDR3 spans 13 residues. Germline lookup yields CDR1 LNHDA and CDR2 SQIVND (reference sequence). CDR3 DNA sequence: TGTGCCAGCACGGGACAGATTAACTATGGCTACACCTTC. It translates to CASTGQINYGYTF.

The V and J genes are TRBV4-1 and TRBJ2-7, with D possibly matching TRBD2 (5 bases). The V end was cut by 6 bases, the J end by 7 bases, with 10 bases between. This CDR3 contains 11 residues. Germline values: CDR1 MGHRA, CDR2 YSYEKL. The CDR3 loop is CASSLPGEQYF. Here the CDR3 DNA reads TGCGCCAGCAGTCTCCCGGGAGAGCAGTACTTC.

The chain couples TRBV7-9 to TRBJ1-1, with TRBD1 as a possible D gene (5 bases). Looked up from germline, CDR1 is SEHNR and CDR2 is FQNEAQ (reference sequence). The CDR3 extends over 17 amino acids. With 0 bases removed from V and 3 bases from J, the gap between germline ends came to 17 bases. CDR3 in amino acids: CASSLAPHRREDTEAFF. The CDR3 DNA reads as TGTGCCAGCAGCTTAGCTCCCCACCGCAGGGAGGACACTGAAGCTTTCTTT.

V usage is TRBV6-2 or TRBV6-3 and J usage is TRBJ2-7; TRBD1 agrees at 8 bases. The ends lost 4 bases at V and 4 bases at J; junction bases unmatched: 12. The CDR3 extends over 16 amino acids. Germline CDR1 is MNHEY and CDR2 is SVGEGT. The CDR3 DNA is TGTGCCAGCAGTTTAAACCGGGACAGGCAAACTTACGAGCAGTACTTC. Translating gives CASSLNRDRQTYEQYF.

This clone was found a few times. This sequence joins TRBV24-1 and TRBJ1-1, with a possible D match to TRBD1 (5 bases). The germline CDR1 and CDR2 sequences are KGHDR and SFDVKD. The CDR3 has 12 residues. V was clipped by 6 bases and J by 5 bases, with 9 bases between them. CDR3 nucleotide sequence: TGTGCCACCAGTCGGGGGGGAACTGAAGCTTTCTTT. This gives the protein CATSRGGTEAFF.

The chain combines TRBV5-1 with TRBJ1-4, with D maybe TRBD1 (5 bases). The CDR3 has 13 residues. The germline gives CDR1 SGHRS, CDR2 YFSETQ. V gave up 0 bases and J gave up 8 bases, with 8 bases separating them. The CDR3: CASSLGGTEKLFF. The DNA for the CDR3 is TGCGCCAGCAGCTTGGGCGGGACCGAAAAACTGTTTTTT.

This rearrangement joins TRBV10-3 to TRBJ1-5; 11 nucleotides align to TRBD1. Losses at the gene ends were 0 bases for V and 4 bases for J; bases not matched to a gene: 8. Germline lookup yields CDR1 ENHRY and CDR2 SYGVKD. The CDR3 runs 18 residues. CDR3 protein: CAISESGTGGGLNQPQHF. In DNA, the CDR3 is TGTGCCATCAGTGAGTCAGGGACAGGGGGGGGTTTGAATCAGCCCCAGCATTTT.

In its sample, this clone was seen once. The chain links TRBV7-9 to TRBJ2-3; a possible D gene is TRBD2 (6 bases). Trimming left V 2 bases short and J 2 bases short, with 11 bases between. This CDR3 comprises 15 residues. CDR1 and CDR2 (germline): SEHNR, FQNEAQ (reference sequence). This CDR3 is CASSLSAGYTDTQYF. Written as DNA, the CDR3 is TGTGCCAGCAGCTTAAGTGCGGGGTACACAGATACGCAGTATTTT.

This chain connects TRBV29-1 to TRBJ2-1; 9 nucleotides align to TRBD1. The junction had 6 bases not matched to a gene; V was cut back by 8 bases and J by 7 bases. CDR1 is SQVTM and CDR2 is ANQGSEA in the germline V gene. The CDR3 runs to 12 residues. The CDR3 bases are TGCAGCTTAGGGACAGGGATGAATGAGCAGTTCTTC. Translation: CSLGTGMNEQFF.

The CDR3 DNA reads as TGTGCCAGCAGCCCGGGCGGGCCAACCTACGAGCAGTACTTC. Translated, it gives CASSPGGPTYEQYF. V gene TRBV2 combines with J gene TRBJ2-7, with TRBD2 as a possible D gene (5 bases). The CDR3 sequence is 14 residues long. CDR1 and CDR2 from the germline V gene are SNHLY and FYNNEI. V shed 6 bases and J shed 2 bases, with 14 bases lying between them.

The chain carries TRBV19 and TRBJ1-1, with 9 bases aligning to TRBD1. The CDR3 loop spans 14 amino acids. The germline CDR1 and CDR2 sequences are LNHDA and SQIVND (reference sequence). Trimming removed 7 bases from V and 5 bases from J; junction bases left unmatched: 8. The CDR3 here is CASIPRDRATEAFF. CDR3 nucleotides: TGTGCCAGTATCCCCCGGGACAGGGCGACTGAAGCTTTCTTT.

This sequence joins TRBV6-5 and TRBJ2-1; TRBD1 matches 9 bases. Germline CDR1 and CDR2: MNHEY and SVGAGI. The CDR3 has 14 amino acids. V lost 8 bases to trimming and J lost 7 bases; unmatched junction nucleotides: 9. The CDR3 DNA is TGTGCCAGCCGACAGGGGGGGTTGGGGAATGAGCAGTTCTTC. This codes for CASRQGGLGNEQFF.

J is TRBJ1-2 and V is TRBV6-5; perhaps TRBD1 as D (5 bases). Trimming removed 10 bases at V and 6 bases at J, with 18 bases between. The CDR3 loop spans 13 amino acids. Germline CDR1 reads MNHEY; CDR2 reads SVGAGI. CDR3 nucleotides: TGTGCCACCGGAGAGCAGGGAAGTGATGGCTACACCTTC. Its translation is CATGEQGSDGYTF.

V is TRBV7-2 and J is TRBJ2-2, with 7 bases matching TRBD2. CDR1 and CDR2 (germline): SGHTA, FQGNSA. There are 17 residues in the CDR3. Trimming cost V 4 bases and J 4 bases; bases outside gene matches: 12. The CDR3 here is CASSSRRGLLGTGELFF. As DNA, the CDR3 is TGTGCCAGCAGCTCTAGGAGGGGACTATTAGGCACCGGGGAGCTGTTTTTT.

This chain joins TRBV5-5 and TRBJ1-4, with a tentative D call TRBD1 (5 bases). V lost 3 bases, J lost 4 bases, and 10 bases lay in between. The CDR3 loop spans 14 amino acids. Germline CDR1 reads SGHKS; CDR2 reads YYEKEE (reference sequence). In nucleotides, the CDR3 is TGTGCCAGCAGCTCCAGGGTGTTTAATGAAAAACTGTTTTTT. This codes for CASSSRVFNEKLFF.

There are a few counts of this clone. The chain couples TRBV7-9 to TRBJ1-1, with TRBD1 matching 7 bases. V was pared by 3 bases and J by 7 bases, with 11 bases of the junction left unmatched. The CDR3 sequence is 15 residues long. Germline lookup yields CDR1 SEHNR and CDR2 FQNEAQ (reference sequence). CDR3 sequence reads: CASSLAGTENGEAFF. The CDR3 DNA sequence: TGTGCCAGCAGCTTGGCCGGGACAGAGAATGGTGAAGCTTTCTTT.

V gene TRBV30 combines with J gene TRBJ1-5; the match to TRBD1 covers 8 bases. The junction had 6 bases not matched to a gene; V was cut back by 3 bases and J by 2 bases. The CDR3 runs 15 residues. The V gene's germline CDR1 is GTSNPN and CDR2 SVGIG (reference sequence). CDR3 nucleotides: TGTGCCTGGAGCGTACGGGGACAGGGCAATCAGCCCCAGCATTTT. Amino acids: CAWSVRGQGNQPQHF.

J is TRBJ2-1 and V is TRBV15; 7 bases are a match to TRBD1. The CDR3 consists of 13 residues. Germline CDR1 and CDR2: LNHNV and YYDKDF (reference sequence). J gave up 7 bases and V 8 bases, and 8 bases lay outside the gene matches. The CDR3 spells CATERGLGNEQFF. CDR3 coding DNA: TGTGCCACCGAAAGGGGGCTGGGTAATGAGCAGTTCTTC.

This clone was counted many times. V usage is TRBV19 and J usage is TRBJ1-5; a possible D gene is TRBD1 (6 bases). Germline-derived CDR1 and CDR2 are LNHDA and SQIVND (reference sequence). The CDR3 spans 16 residues. Trimming pared 1 base from V and 0 bases from J, leaving 10 bases between. This CDR3 is CASSIARTASNQPQHF. The CDR3 DNA reads TGTGCCAGTAGTATAGCCCGGACAGCTAGCAATCAGCCCCAGCATTTT.

Only one count was recorded for this clone. The chain employs TRBV19 and TRBJ2-1, with TRBD2 as a possible D gene (6 bases). The CDR3 runs to 16 residues. Germline values: CDR1 LNHDA, CDR2 SQIVND (reference sequence). Deletions cut 1 base from V and 4 bases from J, with 14 bases between. The CDR3 sequence: CASSIVGGSRYNEQFF. The CDR3 region has the DNA TGTGCCAGTAGTATAGTTGGGGGGAGCCGGTACAATGAGCAGTTCTTC.

This chain connects TRBV11-2 to TRBJ2-7; 13 bases are a match to TRBD2. There are 16 residues in the CDR3. With V trimmed by 5 bases and J by 2 bases, 6 bases remained unmatched. CDR1 is SGHAT and CDR2 is FQNNGV in the germline V gene. This chain's CDR3 is CASSPGTSGTPYEQYF. The CDR3 DNA follows: TGTGCCAGCAGCCCAGGGACTAGCGGGACCCCCTACGAGCAGTACTTC.

The chain combines TRBV30 with TRBJ1-6; 7 nucleotides align to TRBD1. The ends lost 0 bases at V and 4 bases at J; junction bases unmatched: 3. The germline V gene has CDR1 GTSNPN and CDR2 SVGIG (reference sequence). The CDR3 contains 15 residues. This CDR3 reads CAWSVGTVYNSPLHF. CDR3 nucleotide sequence: TGTGCCTGGAGTGTAGGGACAGTTTATAATTCACCCCTCCACTTT.